The 23 T cell receptor beta chains given below trace back to one sample, sequenced in a study of a mutant IDH1 vaccine in newly diagnosed glioma. The protocol was immunoSEQ multiplex PCR, while the TCRdb copy is restricted to in-frame clones and leaves out a portion. The table includes about 69,000 clones, around 87% detected once. Their recognized antigens are unknown. Time point defined: week 35, safety follow-up. Doses comprised 300 ug of mutant IDH1 20-mer peptide each, plus topical imiquimod. This sample comprised PBMCs, obtained from a glioma patient whose treatment included an IDH1 peptide vaccine. All receptors derive from a man aged 25-40 years with glioma.

The J gene is TRBJ2-1, the V gene TRBV7-9; D not certain. Germline V gene lookup returns CDR1 SEHNR and CDR2 FQNEAQ (reference sequence). Deletions cut 5 bases from V and 5 bases from J, with 16 bases between. The CDR3 is 15 residues long. The CDR3 loop is CASSPVVRTDNEQFF. The CDR3 region has the DNA TGTGCCAGCAGCCCCGTGGTGAGAACAGACAATGAGCAGTTCTTC. Full variable domain (missing parts from reference TRBV7-9 and TRBJ2-1): DTGVSQNPRHKITKRGQNVTFRCDPISEHNRLYWYRQTLGQGPEFLTYFQNEAQLEKSRLLSDRFSAERPKGSFSTLEIQRTEQGDSAMYLCASSPVVRTDNEQFFGPGTRLTVL.

The rearrangement joins TRBV27 to TRBJ1-2; 9 nucleotides line up with TRBD1. Germline CDR1 MNHEY, CDR2 SMNVEV (reference sequence). The CDR3 has 17 amino acids. V shed 2 bases, J shed 4 bases, and the junction held 11 bases outside the gene matches. CDR3 protein: CASSLGRDRALGYGYTF. DNA for the CDR3: TGTGCCAGCAGTTTAGGGAGGGACAGGGCCCTTGGCTATGGCTACACCTTC.

This clone was recorded only once. The chain joins TRBV10-3 to TRBJ1-5; 11 bases are shared with TRBD1. Germline CDR1 and CDR2: ENHRY and SYGVKD. Unmatched junction bases numbered 3, after V lost 3 bases and J lost 5 bases. This CDR3 comprises 15 residues. CDR3 DNA: TGTGCCATCAGTGACCCGGGACAGGGGGATCAGCCCCAGCATTTT. This translates into CAISDPGQGDQPQHF.

V gene TRBV4-1 combines with J gene TRBJ2-6; TRBD1 matches at 11 bases. The V gene end was trimmed by 3 bases and the J gene end by 3 bases; junction bases not matched to a gene: 13. Per germline, CDR1 MGHRA and CDR2 YSYEKL. CDR3 size: 20 residues. The CDR3 sequence is CASSQKILGQGALGANVLTF. CDR3 nucleotide sequence: TGCGCCAGCAGCCAGAAGATTTTAGGACAGGGGGCGCTTGGGGCCAACGTCCTGACTTTC.

V is TRBV4-3 and J is TRBJ1-6; 8 positions agree with TRBD1. The CDR3 covers 16 residues. Germline loops: CDR1 LGHNA, CDR2 YSLEER. V gave up 3 bases and J gave up 4 bases; unmatched junction bases: 5. The CDR3 region is CASSQTGQGYNSPLHF. The CDR3 nucleotides read TGCGCCAGCAGCCAGACAGGACAGGGTTATAATTCACCCCTCCACTTT.

V and J are TRBV18 and TRBJ1-5, with a possible D match to TRBD1 (5 bases). V lost 4 bases to trimming and J lost 6 bases, with 13 bases between them. The CDR3 is made up of 14 amino acids. CDR1 and CDR2 from the germline V gene are KGHSH and LQKENI. The CDR3 region has the DNA TGTGCCAGCTCACACCGGGACGTCAGTCAGCCCCAGCATTTT. This translates into CASSHRDVSQPQHF.

The J gene is TRBJ2-2, the V gene TRBV28; D may correspond to TRBD1 or TRBD2 (5 bases each). The V end lost 7 bases, the J end lost 7 bases, and 16 bases lay between the germline ends. The CDR3 is 14 amino acids. Germline loops: CDR1 MDHEN, CDR2 SYDVKM. In DNA form, the CDR3 reads TGTGCCAGCATGAGGGGACGGGGTTACGGGGAGCTGTTTTTT. Translation gives CASMRGRGYGELFF. Variable domain in full (rest from reference TRBV28 and TRBJ2-2): DVKVTQSSRYLVKRTGEKVFLECVQDMDHENMFWYRQDPGLGLRLIYFSYDVKMKEKGDIPEGYSVSREKKERFSLILESASTNQTSMYLCASMRGRGYGELFFGEGSRLTVL.

DNA for the CDR3: TGTGCCAGCAGTTACTCAAACTACAGGGAGCTGTTTTTT. It specifies CASSYSNYRELFF. V is TRBV6-5 and J is TRBJ2-2; D not resolved. The CDR3 consists of 13 residues. V was shortened by 0 bases and J by 9 bases, with 8 bases between the two germline ends. Germline CDR1 and CDR2: MNHEY and SVGAGI.

This clone was observed once. The chain carries TRBV2 and TRBJ1-2, with 8 bases that match TRBD1. Unmatched junction bases numbered 7, after V lost 3 bases and J lost 4 bases. Germline values: CDR1 SNHLY, CDR2 FYNNEI. This CDR3 is 15 amino acids long. The CDR3 nucleotides read TGTGCCAGCAGTGATAGGTTACAGGGGGGCTATGGCTACACCTTC. This translates into CASSDRLQGGYGYTF.

The chain carries TRBV30 and TRBJ2-1; no definite D call. The germline gives CDR1 GTSNPN, CDR2 SVGIG (reference sequence). Trimming stripped 2 bases from V and 1 base from J, with 15 bases between. This CDR3 is 16 amino acids long. CDR3 sequence (DNA): TGTGCCTGGAGTAACACCCGAACCGTTTCCTACAATGAGCAGTTCTTC. Translated: CAWSNTRTVSYNEQFF.

CDR3 residues: CASTVGEGTEAFF. CDR3 in DNA: TGTGCCAGCACGGTGGGGGAGGGGACTGAAGCTTTCTTT. V and J are TRBV2 and TRBJ1-1; TRBD1 might be the D (5 bases). Germline V gives CDR1 SNHLY, CDR2 FYNNEI. This CDR3 comprises 13 residues. The germline V and J ends were trimmed by 7 bases and 5 bases, with 14 bases remaining between them. Drawing the rest from reference TRBV2 and TRBJ1-1, the complete variable domain is EPEVTQTPSHQVTQMGQEVILRCVPISNHLYFYWYRQILGQKVEFLVSFYNNEISEKSEIFDDQFSVERPDGSNFTLKIRSTKLEDSAMYFCASTVGEGTEAFFGQGTRLTVV.

This clone was counted once. The V call is TRBV10-3, the J call TRBJ2-5, with a tentative D call TRBD1 (6 bases). The CDR3 runs 12 residues. V was clipped by 8 bases and J by 3 bases, with 10 bases between them. CDR1 and CDR2 from the germline V gene are ENHRY and SYGVKD. CDR3 sequence: CAIRDRKETQYF. CDR3 coding DNA: TGTGCCATCCGAGACAGGAAAGAGACCCAGTACTTC.

This clone was observed a single time. The chain joins TRBV7-2 to TRBJ2-5; a weak D match, TRBD2 (6 bases). Trimming took 4 bases from V and 7 from J, leaving 19 bases between them. The CDR3 contains 15 residues. Germline-derived CDR1 and CDR2 are SGHTA and FQGNSA. CDR3 sequence reads: CASSSGTARVTTQYF. DNA for the CDR3: TGTGCCAGCAGCTCCGGGACTGCTCGGGTGACGACCCAGTACTTC.

The chain is built from TRBV19 and TRBJ1-1; D call uncertain. Per germline, CDR1 LNHDA and CDR2 SQIVND (reference sequence). V gave up 7 bases and J gave up 0 bases, with 12 bases separating them. The CDR3 is 14 residues long. As DNA, the CDR3 is TGTGCCAGTACCCCCGCGCAGATGAACACTGAAGCTTTCTTT. Its translation is CASTPAQMNTEAFF.

The V call is TRBV15, the J call TRBJ2-7; TRBD1 or TRBD2 may be the D gene (5 bases each). Looked up from germline, CDR1 is LNHNV and CDR2 is YYDKDF (reference sequence). Trimming stripped 5 bases from V and 1 base from J, with 12 bases between. The CDR3 totals 14 residues. The CDR3: CATSRDVVSYEQYF. The CDR3 DNA sequence: TGTGCCACCAGCCGGGACGTCGTATCCTACGAGCAGTACTTC.

The J gene is TRBJ1-1, the V gene TRBV14, with D possibly matching TRBD1 (5 bases). V lost 5 bases and J lost 1, with 20 bases in between. Per germline, CDR1 SGHDN and CDR2 FVKESK. This CDR3 is 17 amino acids long. In DNA, the CDR3 is TGTGCCAGCAGCGGACTCCTAGGATACGGGACGAACACTGAAGCTTTCTTT. The encoded protein is CASSGLLGYGTNTEAFF.

This clone came up a few times. The chain recombines TRBV5-1 with TRBJ1-1; maybe TRBD1 (5 bases). This CDR3 contains 17 residues. With 2 bases removed from V and 4 bases from J, the gap between germline ends came to 21 bases. Germline V gene data show CDR1 as SGHRS and CDR2 as YFSETQ. CDR3 region: CASSFSFTGGASTEAFF. The CDR3 DNA reads as TGCGCCAGCAGCTTTTCTTTTACGGGAGGGGCGAGCACTGAAGCTTTCTTT.

V is TRBV6-1 and J is TRBJ2-3, with D perhaps matching TRBD1 or TRBD2 (5 bases each). Trimming pared 5 bases from V and 2 bases from J, leaving 14 bases between. Germline V gene lookup returns CDR1 MNHNS and CDR2 SASEGT. The CDR3 has 15 amino acids. Written as DNA, the CDR3 is TGTGCCAGCAGTCTAAGGGACCTAAACACAGATACGCAGTATTTT. The encoded protein is CASSLRDLNTDTQYF.

There are a few counts of this clone. This chain joins TRBV19 and TRBJ2-2; D gene uncertain. Germline CDR1 and CDR2: LNHDA and SQIVND (reference sequence). The V end lost 5 bases, the J end lost 3 bases, and 7 bases lay between the germline ends. CDR3 length: 13 residues. CDR3 sequence: CASSSSYTGELFF. DNA for the CDR3: TGTGCCAGTAGTTCCTCGTACACCGGGGAGCTGTTTTTT.

This rearrangement joins TRBV25-1 to TRBJ1-5, with a weak D call TRBD1 (5 bases). Trimming took off 6 bases at V and 0 bases at J, with 12 bases between the two ends. The CDR3 extends over 15 amino acids. In germline, CDR1 is MGHDK, CDR2 SYGVNS. CDR3 DNA sequence: TGTGCCAGCAGCGCCGACGGGGGTAGCAATCAGCCCCAGCATTTT. Protein: CASSADGGSNQPQHF. The whole variable domain, remainder taken from reference TRBV25-1 and TRBJ1-5, is EADIYQTPRYLVIGTGKKITLECSQTMGHDKMYWYQQDPGMELHLIHYSYGVNSTEKGDLSSESTVSRIRTEHFPLTLESARPSHTSQYLCASSADGGSNQPQHFGDGTRLSIL.

The CDR3 DNA reads TGCAGTGCCGACGGCCGCTACGAGCAGTACTTC. Translation gives CSADGRYEQYF. This rearrangement joins TRBV20-1 to TRBJ2-7, with D hard to call. This CDR3 is 11 amino acids long. The germline CDR1 and CDR2 sequences are DFQATT and SNEGSKA (reference sequence). Trimming left V 6 bases short and J 3 bases short, with 9 bases between.

The gene calls are TRBV7-2 and TRBJ2-4, with 7 bases fitting TRBD1. The CDR3 sequence is 15 residues long. Germline V gives CDR1 SGHTA, CDR2 FQGNSA. J gave up 5 bases and V 5 bases, and 9 bases lay outside the gene matches. CDR3 region: CASSLRQGIENIQYF. The CDR3 bases are TGTGCCAGCAGCCTCAGACAGGGAATAGAAAACATTCAGTACTTC.

This chain uses TRBV11-2 with TRBJ1-6, with D possibly being TRBD1 (5 bases). The ends were cut back, 5 bases at V and 6 bases at J, with 14 bases in the middle. The germline gives CDR1 SGHAT, CDR2 FQNNGV. The CDR3 sequence is 15 residues long. The CDR3 reads CASSLRGVGNSPLHF. Written as DNA, the CDR3 is TGTGCCAGCAGCCTACGGGGGGTGGGTAATTCACCCCTCCACTTT.